This section outlines one T cell receptor beta chain sequence together with its context. The antigen is undetermined. This entry is derived from a study of blood T cells in healthy people across ages. Overall study findings and caveats: Estimated diversity, derived from one million T cells, was regarded as an underestimate.

The use of a sample-barcoded 5' primer and a J-beta primer mix characterized a second PCR of roughly 6 to 11 cycles. Each CDR3 protein gets one entry after TCRdb re-called the 5' RACE reads with MiXCR. The data contain fewer than 1.5 million distinct CDR3 sequences, roughly 45% of them singletons. The CDR3 consists of 13 residues. The V gene lost 4 bases and the J gene lost 11 bases, with 17 bases spanning the gap. Germline-derived CDR1 and CDR2 are SGHVS and FNYEAQ. The V and J genes are TRBV7-6 and TRBJ2-5; D not certain. Sequencing was performed on blood. The TCR originated in a woman aged 18-29 years in good health. The CDR3, as DNA: TGTGCCAGCAGCTCACCGACCCGGAGTGAGCAGTACTTC. This gives the protein CASSSPTRSEQYF.